This T cell receptor (beta chain) comes out of a study of T-cell reconstitution after alpha-beta-depleted transplantation in children. CDR1 and CDR2 (germline): MNHEY, SVGAGI. The CDR3 has 12 amino acids. V dropped 2 bases and J dropped 4 bases, with 5 bases sitting between them. This clonotype turned up a few times. The library targeted TCRbeta and was prepared with unique molecular identifiers. Using its own MiXCR run on the PCR reads, TCRdb lists one record per CDR3 protein. The sample lists 95,000 to 120,000 distinct CDR3 sequences; 5% to 7% were seen once. V gene TRBV6-5 combines with J gene TRBJ2-5; D is ambiguous. This specimen was PBMCs, mostly from graft donor cells, taken 360 days after TCRalphabeta/CD19-depleted stem cell transplant. The source of this sequence is a male patient between 2 and 15 years old who had a stem cell transplant for acute lymphoblastic leukemia, so the T cells may come from the graft donor. CDR3 nucleotide sequence: TGTGCCAGCAGTTACGTGGGAGAGACCCAGTACTTC. It codes for CASSYVGETQYF.